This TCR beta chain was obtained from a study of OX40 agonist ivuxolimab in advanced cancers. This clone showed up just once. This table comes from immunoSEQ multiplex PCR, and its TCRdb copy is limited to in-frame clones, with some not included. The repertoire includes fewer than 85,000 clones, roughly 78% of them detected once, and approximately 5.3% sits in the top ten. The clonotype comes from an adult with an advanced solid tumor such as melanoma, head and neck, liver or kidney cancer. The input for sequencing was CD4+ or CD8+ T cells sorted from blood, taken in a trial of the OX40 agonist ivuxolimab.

This chain's CDR3 is CASSLGGTQYF. The CDR3 DNA sequence: TGTGCCAGCAGCTTGGGAGGGACCCAGTACTTC. The chain is built from TRBV5-4 and TRBJ2-5; D not resolved. CDR3 length equals 11 residues. V was pared by 0 bases and J by 7 bases, with 4 bases between. CDR1 is SGHNT and CDR2 is YYREEE in the germline V gene (reference sequence).